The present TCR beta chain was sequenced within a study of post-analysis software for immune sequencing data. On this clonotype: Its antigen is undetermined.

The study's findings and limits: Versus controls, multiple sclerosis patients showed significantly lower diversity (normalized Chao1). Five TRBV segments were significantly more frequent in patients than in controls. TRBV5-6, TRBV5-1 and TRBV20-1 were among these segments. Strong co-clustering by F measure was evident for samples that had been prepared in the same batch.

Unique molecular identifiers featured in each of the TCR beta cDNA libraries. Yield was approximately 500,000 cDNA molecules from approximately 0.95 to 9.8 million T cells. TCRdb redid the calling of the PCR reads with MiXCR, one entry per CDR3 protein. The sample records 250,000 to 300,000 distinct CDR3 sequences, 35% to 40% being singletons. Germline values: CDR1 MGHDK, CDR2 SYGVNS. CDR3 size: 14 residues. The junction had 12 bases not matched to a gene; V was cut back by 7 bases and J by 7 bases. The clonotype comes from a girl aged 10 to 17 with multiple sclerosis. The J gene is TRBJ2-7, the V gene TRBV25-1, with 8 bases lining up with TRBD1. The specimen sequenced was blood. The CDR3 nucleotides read TGTGCCAGCACCCTGACAGGGGCGATGGAAGAGCAGTACTTC. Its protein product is CASTLTGAMEEQYF.